This T cell receptor beta chain was profiled in a study of Ad26.COV2.S vaccination and SARS-CoV-2 variants. Whole-study context: Into the muscle, Ad26.COV2.S was dosed once or twice, 56 days apart.

The data were produced by immunoSEQ multiplex PCR, yet TCRdb's version contains in-frame clones alone and is incomplete. The sample includes roughly 300,000 clones, around 89% of them seen just once. Remarks on this clone: The antigen remains undetermined.

Sample treatment: about 20 received Ad26.COV2.S at low or high dose, single or two shots; 5 received placebo; per-sample allocation not given. All samples were drawn on day 63, counting from the first vaccine or placebo injection. It was Wuhan-strain SARS-CoV-2 spike that the Ad26 vaccine vector expressed. Study-level points and caveats: Responses of spike-specific T cells (both CD8+ and CD4+) reportedly showed substantial breadth after vaccination. With respect to non-spike TCR breadth, vaccine and placebo recipients were similar.

Trimming took 0 bases from V and 4 from J, leaving 10 bases between them. CDR1 is LGHNA, CDR2 YNFKEQ, per germline. This CDR3 region has 15 residues. The material was peripheral blood, obtained in a trial of Ad26.COV2.S vaccine versus placebo. The chain links TRBV4-2 to TRBJ1-5; D is uncertain. This receptor was obtained from a person aged 18-60 years who received the Ad26.COV2.S COVID-19 vaccine or a placebo. The CDR3 DNA sequence: TGTGCCAGCAGCCAAGAATTGACCTCGAATCAGCCCCAGCATTTT. This gives the protein CASSQELTSNQPQHF.